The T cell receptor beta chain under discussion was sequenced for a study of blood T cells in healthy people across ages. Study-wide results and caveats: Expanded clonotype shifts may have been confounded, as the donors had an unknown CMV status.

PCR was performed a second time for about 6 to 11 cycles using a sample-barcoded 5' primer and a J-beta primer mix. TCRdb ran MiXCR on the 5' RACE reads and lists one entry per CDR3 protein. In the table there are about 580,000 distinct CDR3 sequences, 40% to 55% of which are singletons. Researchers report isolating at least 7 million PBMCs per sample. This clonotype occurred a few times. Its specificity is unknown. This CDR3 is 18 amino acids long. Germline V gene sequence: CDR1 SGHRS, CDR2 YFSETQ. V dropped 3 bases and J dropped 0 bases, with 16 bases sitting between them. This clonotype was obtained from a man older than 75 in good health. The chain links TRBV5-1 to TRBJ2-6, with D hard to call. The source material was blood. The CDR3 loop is CASSSTSATPSGANVLTF. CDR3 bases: TGCGCCAGCAGCTCCACTTCCGCGACTCCCTCTGGGGCCAACGTCCTGACTTTC. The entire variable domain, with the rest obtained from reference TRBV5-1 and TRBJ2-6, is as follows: KAGVTQTPRYLIKTRGQQVTLSCSPISGHRSVSWYQQTPGQGLQFLFEYFSETQRNKGNFPGRFSGRQFSNSRSEMNVSTLELGDSALYLCASSSTSATPSGANVLTFGAGSRLTVL.